This passage covers 26 T cell receptor beta chains from one sample sequenced in a study of blood T cell repertoires in COVID-19. Sequencing was performed with immunoSEQ multiplex PCR; in TCRdb, only in-frame clones are kept and a portion is missing. The sample carries about 50,000 clones, roughly 91% recorded once. The sample consisted of peripheral blood. The receptors stem from a human donor in a cohort sampled during active COVID-19.

This clone occurred a few times. J is TRBJ2-2 and V is TRBV10-2, with a weak D call TRBD2 (6 bases). The V end lost 6 bases, the J end lost 4 bases, and 12 bases lay between the germline ends. Germline CDR1 and CDR2: WSHSY and SAAADI. The CDR3 is made up of 14 amino acids. The CDR3 DNA reads as TGCGCCAGCAGAGGCGGGGCCACCACCGGGGAGCTGTTTTTT. Its protein product is CASRGGATTGELFF.

The rearrangement uses TRBV24-1 and TRBJ1-4; D is uncertain. The germline CDR1 and CDR2 sequences are KGHDR and SFDVKD. The CDR3 is made up of 14 amino acids. V gave up 7 bases and J gave up 5 bases, with 13 bases separating them. The CDR3 sequence: CATSPGGRNEKLFF. CDR3 bases: TGTGCCACCAGCCCCGGAGGTAGAAATGAAAAACTGTTTTTT.

The chain is built from TRBV7-2 and TRBJ2-5; D is perhaps TRBD2 (5 bases). The CDR3 loop spans 16 amino acids. The V end was cut by 1 base, the J end by 5 bases, with 17 bases between. Germline CDR1 reads SGHTA; CDR2 reads FQGNSA. CDR3 in DNA: TGTGCCAGCAGCTTAGACCCCCCGGGGTCGAGCGAGACCCAGTACTTC. This sequence encodes CASSLDPPGSSETQYF.

V usage is TRBV14 and J usage is TRBJ2-7; TRBD1 matches 7 bases. V lost 2 bases to trimming and J lost 4 bases; unmatched junction nucleotides: 8. This CDR3 has 15 amino acids. Per germline, CDR1 SGHDN and CDR2 FVKESK. The DNA of the CDR3 is TGTGCCAGCAGCCAAAGGGGGACAGCGGATTACGAGCAGTACGTC. This codes for CASSQRGTADYEQYV.

A few counts support this clone. The chain recombines TRBV5-6 with TRBJ2-5, with a weak D call TRBD1 (5 bases). Trimming left V 0 bases short and J 2 bases short, with 5 bases between. This CDR3 region has 13 residues. Germline loops: CDR1 SGHDT, CDR2 YYEEEE. The CDR3 bases are TGTGCCAGCAGCTTGGGACAGCAAGAGACCCAGTACTTC. Its protein is CASSLGQQETQYF.

The genes are TRBV7-9 and TRBJ1-2; no clear D. This CDR3 has 15 amino acids. V lost 5 bases and J lost 4, with 17 bases in between. Germline CDR1 SEHNR, CDR2 FQNEAQ (reference sequence). CDR3 sequence reads: CASSPGEGGGYGYTF. Here the CDR3 DNA reads TGTGCCAGCAGCCCCGGGGAGGGAGGTGGCTATGGCTACACCTTC.

The V gene is TRBV9, the J gene TRBJ2-1; 8 bases agree with TRBD1. Germline CDR1 is SGDLS and CDR2 is YYNGEE. With 0 bases clipped from V and 4 bases from J, the junction kept 3 bases outside the gene matches. The CDR3 is 15 residues long. This CDR3 reads CASSVGQGTYNEQFF. The DNA for the CDR3 is TGTGCCAGCAGCGTAGGACAGGGGACATACAATGAGCAGTTCTTC.

This rearrangement joins TRBV20-1 to TRBJ2-1, with a tentative D call TRBD1 (5 bases). This CDR3 is 11 amino acids long. V gave up 6 bases and J gave up 9 bases, with 12 bases separating them. From germline, CDR1 is DFQATT and CDR2 SNEGSKA (reference sequence). The CDR3 DNA reads as TGCAGTGCCGCAGGGTTGGGTGAGCAGTTCTTC. It is translated as CSAAGLGEQFF.

V gene TRBV5-1 combines with J gene TRBJ2-7; 8 bases match TRBD2. The germline V gene has CDR1 SGHRS and CDR2 YFSETQ. J lost 2 bases, V lost 4 bases, and 8 bases had no gene match. There are 15 residues in the CDR3. The CDR3 protein is CASSLTSGSAYEQYF. The CDR3 bases are TGCGCCAGCAGCCTTACTAGCGGCTCAGCCTACGAGCAGTACTTC.

This clone was seen a single time. The chain uses TRBV29-1 and TRBJ2-3, with a tentative D call TRBD2 (5 bases). CDR1 and CDR2 from the germline V gene are SQVTM and ANQGSEA. Trimming pared 8 bases from V and 3 bases from J, leaving 24 bases between. The CDR3 runs to 16 residues. The CDR3 loop reads CSSRRVDGGGTDTQYF. The CDR3 DNA reads TGCAGCTCCAGACGGGTGGACGGCGGAGGAACAGATACGCAGTATTTT.

The rearrangement links TRBV6-1 to TRBJ2-7; 13 positions match TRBD2. The CDR3 runs to 15 residues. The germline V gene encodes CDR1 MNHNS and CDR2 SASEGT. V dropped 3 bases and J dropped 2; count of bases not matched to a gene: 1. CDR3: CASSEGLAGPYEQYV. CDR3 nucleotide sequence: TGTGCCAGCAGTGAGGGACTAGCGGGGCCCTACGAGCAGTACGTC.

V and J are TRBV3-1 (or the pseudogene TRBV3-2) and TRBJ1-5; perhaps TRBD1 as D (6 bases). The CDR3 is made up of 14 amino acids. V was shortened by 4 bases and J by 3 bases, with 10 bases between the two germline ends. Germline V gene sequence: CDR1 LGHDT, CDR2 YNNKEL (reference sequence). The CDR3 loop reads CASSLGQPNQPQHF. The CDR3 coding sequence is TGTGCCAGCAGCCTTGGACAGCCCAATCAGCCCCAGCATTTT.

The V and J genes are TRBV18 and TRBJ2-1; D is undetermined. The germline gives CDR1 KGHSH, CDR2 LQKENI. Trimming pared 2 bases from V and 6 bases from J, leaving 8 bases between. CDR3 length: 13 amino acids. CDR3 residues: CASSPASFNEQFF. CDR3 coding DNA: TGTGCCAGCTCACCAGCCAGTTTCAATGAGCAGTTCTTC.

CDR3: CASSDSGTGLTEAFF. The CDR3 region has the DNA TGTGCCAGCAGCGATTCCGGGACAGGGCTAACTGAAGCTTTCTTT. The V gene is TRBV11-2, the J gene TRBJ1-1; 9 bases line up with TRBD1. The germline V gene has CDR1 SGHAT and CDR2 FQNNGV. The CDR3 consists of 15 residues. V gave up 5 bases and J gave up 5 bases; unmatched junction bases: 9.

This clone has only one observation. The V gene is TRBV29-1, the J gene TRBJ2-1; TRBD2 aligns across 15 bases. The trim removed 0 bases at V and 8 bases at J, leaving 5 bases unmatched. Germline loops: CDR1 SQVTM, CDR2 ANQGSEA. The CDR3 contains 16 residues. CDR3 coding DNA: TGCAGCGTTGAAGATAAACGGACTAGCGGGAGGGATGAGCAGTTCTTC. Encoded protein: CSVEDKRTSGRDEQFF.

The rearrangement uses TRBV4-1 and TRBJ2-2; the D is unclear. Trimming took off 8 bases at V and 1 base at J, with 8 bases between the two ends. The CDR3 contains 13 residues. In germline, CDR1 is MGHRA, CDR2 YSYEKL. This CDR3 is CASGDLNTGELFF. The CDR3 DNA follows: TGCGCCAGCGGCGACTTGAACACCGGGGAGCTGTTTTTT.

This sequence joins TRBV29-1 and TRBJ1-2; TRBD1 matches 7 bases. The germline V gene encodes CDR1 SQVTM and CDR2 ANQGSEA. The CDR3 runs 11 residues. V lost 4 bases, J lost 7 bases, and 3 bases stayed unmatched. CDR3: CSVGQGSGYTF. CDR3 in DNA: TGCAGCGTTGGACAGGGTAGTGGCTACACCTTC. The whole variable domain, remainder taken from reference TRBV29-1 and TRBJ1-2, is SAVISQKPSRDICQRGTSLTIQCQVDSQVTMMFWYRQQPGQSLTLIATANQGSEATYESGFVIDKFPISRPNLTFSTLTVSNMSPEDSSIYLCSVGQGSGYTFGSGTRLTVV.

The gene calls are TRBV6-1 and TRBJ2-7; D uncertain. V shed 2 bases and J shed 3 bases, with 5 bases lying between them. This CDR3 has 12 residues. CDR1 and CDR2 (germline): MNHNS, SASEGT. CDR3 loop: CASSETGYEQYF. Written as DNA, the CDR3 is TGTGCCAGCAGTGAAACGGGCTACGAGCAGTACTTC.

The V gene is TRBV3-1 (or the pseudogene TRBV3-2), the J gene TRBJ2-3, with TRBD2 matching over 10 bases. CDR1 and CDR2 (germline): LGHDT, YNNKEL (reference sequence). The CDR3 loop spans 17 amino acids. V trimming: 3 bases; J trimming: 3 bases; junction bases outside the gene matches: 9. The CDR3 loop is CASSQERGGLKTDTQYF. CDR3 DNA sequence: TGTGCCAGCAGCCAGGAGCGGGGGGGCTTGAAGACAGATACGCAGTATTTT.

This chain uses TRBV5-1 with TRBJ2-1; 10 positions agree with TRBD2. The V and J ends lost 0 bases and 9 bases, in that order; junction bases with no gene match: 6. CDR3 length: 15 amino acids. Germline CDR1 and CDR2: SGHRS and YFSETQ. The chain's CDR3 is CASSLAAGGLGEQFF. DNA for the CDR3: TGCGCCAGCAGCTTGGCAGCGGGGGGGCTCGGTGAGCAGTTCTTC.

The V and J genes are TRBV7-8 and TRBJ1-5; 8 nucleotides agree with TRBD1. Germline V gene sequence: CDR1 SGHVS, CDR2 FQNEAQ. This CDR3 contains 18 residues. The ends lost 5 bases at V and 0 bases at J; junction bases unmatched: 12. The CDR3 DNA reads as TGTGCCAGCAGCCCCCAACGAAACAGGGGGACTAGCAATCAGCCCCAGCATTTT. It specifies CASSPQRNRGTSNQPQHF.

This clone came up once. This sequence joins TRBV19 and TRBJ2-1; TRBD2 agrees at 7 bases. Germline lookup yields CDR1 LNHDA and CDR2 SQIVND (reference sequence). The CDR3 spans 17 residues. V was clipped by 1 base and J by 1 base; unmatched bases: 7. The CDR3 loop reads CASSIGGGRESYNEQFF. The CDR3 DNA follows: TGTGCCAGTAGTATAGGGGGCGGGAGAGAGTCCTACAATGAGCAGTTCTTC.

The chain carries TRBV5-1 and TRBJ2-1, with 12 bases fitting TRBD2. This CDR3 comprises 15 residues. The V segment lost 2 bases and the J segment 7 bases; nucleotides outside the gene matches: 4. CDR1 SGHRS and CDR2 YFSETQ come from the germline V gene. CDR3: CASSFLAGGPNEQFF. DNA of the CDR3: TGCGCCAGCAGCTTTCTAGCGGGAGGGCCTAATGAGCAGTTCTTC.

The gene calls are TRBV6-5 and TRBJ1-2; unclear D gene. This CDR3 has 12 residues. In germline, CDR1 is MNHEY, CDR2 SVGAGI. V shed 8 bases and J shed 2 bases, with 9 bases lying between them. The CDR3 DNA sequence: TGTGCCAGCTCTGAGCAAAACTATGGCTACACCTTC. Translation: CASSEQNYGYTF.

This clone was observed a single time. This rearrangement joins TRBV29-1 to TRBJ1-5; tentative D call: TRBD1 (6 bases). Germline CDR1 reads SQVTM; CDR2 reads ANQGSEA. The CDR3 is 14 residues long. Trimming shortened V by 6 bases and J by 1 base, and 13 bases separated the two germline ends. The CDR3 is CSVADSNSNQPQHF. The CDR3 region has the DNA TGCAGCGTGGCGGACAGTAACAGCAATCAGCCCCAGCATTTT.

The rearrangement joins TRBV19 to TRBJ1-5, with TRBD1 matching over 8 bases. The CDR3 has 17 amino acids. J lost 2 bases, V lost 5 bases, and 11 bases had no gene match. Germline V CDR1 and CDR2: LNHDA, SQIVND (reference sequence). CDR3 DNA sequence: TGTGCCAGTAGTTCCCGGACAGGGAGGGAGGGCAATCAGCCCCAGCATTTT. Translated: CASSSRTGREGNQPQHF.